The clone carrying this T cell receptor (beta chain) appeared many times. This sample was taken from a study of early T cells in non-severe SARS-CoV-2 infection. Study background: Bulk RNA isolated from unsorted whole blood underwent sequencing; chains were not paired.

CDR3 length: 13 residues. V lost 6 bases to trimming and J lost 3 bases; unmatched junction nucleotides: 4. Germline CDR1 and CDR2: DFQATT and SNEGSKA (reference sequence). As part of library construction, unique molecular identifiers were attached to individual cDNA molecules. TCRdb re-called the 5' RACE reads through MiXCR, storing one row per CDR3 protein. This table has around 57,000 distinct CDR3 sequences, 11% appearing once. The specimen was whole blood. V usage is TRBV20-1 and J usage is TRBJ1-1, with 10 bases lining up with TRBD1. The receptor was isolated from an adult who was a healthcare worker with PCR-confirmed SARS-CoV-2 infection or an uninfected control (not recorded which). CDR3 residues: CSAGGTGDTEAFF. For the CDR3, the DNA is TGCAGTGCGGGGGGGACAGGGGACACTGAAGCTTTCTTT.